The 20 T cell receptor beta chains reported below all come from one sample, sequenced in a study of T cells after yellow fever vaccination. Via MiXCR, TCRdb re-called the 5' RACE reads, giving one row per CDR3 protein. The sample records 350,000 to 550,000 distinct CDR3 sequences, roughly a sixth being singletons. The sequencing here drew on PBMCs, taken before the yellow fever booster vaccination. The receptor set was obtained from a man younger than 30 who received the YFV17D yellow fever vaccine.

The V and J genes are TRBV6-5 and TRBJ2-1, with D tentatively TRBD1 (6 bases). CDR3 length: 13 residues. CDR1 and CDR2 from the germline V gene are MNHEY and SVGAGI. Trimming removed 4 bases at V and 11 bases at J, with 15 bases between. CDR3 region: CASSFQGTDKQFF. The CDR3 coding sequence is TGTGCCAGCAGTTTTCAGGGGACGGACAAGCAGTTCTTC.

This clonotype was detected a few times. The chain links TRBV30 to TRBJ2-7; no clear D. The germline V gene encodes CDR1 GTSNPN and CDR2 SVGIG (reference sequence). Trimming removed 1 base at V and 5 bases at J, with 12 bases between. This CDR3 contains 13 residues. Written as DNA, the CDR3 is TGTGCCTGGAGTGCCTACCTTAGGGACGAGCAGTACTTC. The encoded protein is CAWSAYLRDEQYF.

This clonotype was observed a handful of times. The rearrangement uses TRBV10-1 and TRBJ2-5; the D is unclear. Germline CDR1 and CDR2: WNHNN and SYGVQD (reference sequence). V dropped 8 bases and J dropped 2 bases, with 6 bases sitting between them. This CDR3 is 11 amino acids long. The CDR3 here is CASVVQETQYF. The CDR3 nucleotides are TGCGCCAGCGTCGTGCAAGAGACCCAGTACTTC.

This chain connects TRBV7-2 to TRBJ1-1, with D possibly matching TRBD1 (5 bases). Trimming removed 4 bases from V and 1 base from J, with 13 bases in between. CDR3 size: 15 residues. Looked up from germline, CDR1 is SGHTA and CDR2 is FQGNSA. CDR3 in DNA: TGTGCCAGCAGCTCCCCTGGGGGGAGGAACACTGAAGCTTTCTTT. It specifies CASSSPGGRNTEAFF.

This clonotype has more than one count but fewer than ten. The chain employs TRBV5-1 and TRBJ1-4; weak D call: TRBD1 (5 bases). This CDR3 is built from 16 residues. Germline CDR1 is SGHRS and CDR2 is YFSETQ. Trimming removed 0 bases at V and 5 bases at J, with 14 bases between. CDR3 sequence (DNA): TGCGCCAGCAGCTTGGGAAGGGTTTCAGGGAATGAAAAACTGTTTTTT. This codes for CASSLGRVSGNEKLFF.

V is TRBV20-1 and J is TRBJ1-5; 7 nucleotides line up with TRBD1. Germline V gene data show CDR1 as DFQATT and CDR2 as SNEGSKA (reference sequence). V gave up 2 bases and J gave up 1 base; unmatched junction bases: 2. This CDR3 has 14 amino acids. The CDR3 sequence: CSARTGVSNQPQHF. In DNA form, the CDR3 reads TGCAGTGCTAGAACAGGGGTGAGCAATCAGCCCCAGCATTTT.

This clonotype came up a few times. CDR3 nucleotides: TGCGCCAGCAGCCAAGAGAACGGCGGGACCTACGAGCAGTACTTC. The encoded protein is CASSQENGGTYEQYF. The rearrangement links TRBV4-1 to TRBJ2-7, with D perhaps TRBD2 (6 bases). Germline V gene sequence: CDR1 MGHRA, CDR2 YSYEKL. V gave up 0 bases and J gave up 2 bases, with 11 bases separating them. This CDR3 spans 15 amino acids.

This clonotype was detected only a few times. The chain couples TRBV10-3 to TRBJ1-1, with D unresolved. Trimming stripped 6 bases from V and 10 bases from J, with 18 bases between. CDR1 is ENHRY, CDR2 SYGVKD, per germline. This CDR3 has 13 amino acids. DNA of the CDR3: TGTGCCATCAGATCAGGACCAAGACGGGGAGCTTTCTTT. Translation: CAIRSGPRRGAFF.

The chain links TRBV20-1 to TRBJ1-3; D gene ambiguous. CDR1 DFQATT and CDR2 SNEGSKA come from the germline V gene (reference sequence). The CDR3 totals 15 residues. Trimming shortened V by 0 bases and J by 8 bases, and 17 bases separated the two germline ends. The DNA for the CDR3 is TGCAGTGCTAGAGATGATCGGGCAATTGGGGACACCATATATTTT. Translation gives CSARDDRAIGDTIYF.

This chain joins TRBV6-2 or TRBV6-3 and TRBJ2-3; 11 nucleotides match TRBD2. CDR1 and CDR2 (germline): MNHEY, SVGEGT. After removal of 5 bases from V and 4 bases from J, the junction contained 5 bases not matched to a gene. This CDR3 spans 15 amino acids. CDR3 region: CASSRLAGPPDTQYF. The CDR3 DNA sequence: TGTGCCAGCAGTAGACTAGCGGGGCCTCCAGATACGCAGTATTTT.

V gene TRBV28 combines with J gene TRBJ2-2; TRBD2 matches 9 bases. The CDR3 contains 16 residues. In germline, CDR1 is MDHEN, CDR2 SYDVKM. The J segment lost 3 bases and the V segment lost 1 base, leaving 3 bases of the junction unmatched. The CDR3 loop is CASSLSAGGYTGELFF. CDR3 nucleotides: TGTGCCAGCAGTTTATCGGCGGGGGGGTACACCGGGGAGCTGTTTTTT.

This clonotype was recorded a few times. This rearrangement joins TRBV6-5 to TRBJ1-1, with 7 bases identical to TRBD1. With V trimmed by 1 base and J by 4 bases, 3 bases remained unmatched. The CDR3 loop spans 14 amino acids. Germline values: CDR1 MNHEY, CDR2 SVGAGI. This CDR3 reads CASSYLDRTTEAFF. The CDR3 nucleotides are TGTGCCAGCAGTTACTTGGACAGGACCACTGAAGCTTTCTTT.

The V and J genes are TRBV14 and TRBJ2-7; 7 bases are a match to TRBD2. From germline, CDR1 is SGHDN and CDR2 FVKESK. J gave up 6 bases and V 0 bases, and 2 bases lay outside the gene matches. The CDR3 runs to 13 residues. The DNA for the CDR3 is TGTGCCAGCAGCCAAGACGAGCGGGGCGAGCAGTACGTC. Protein product: CASSQDERGEQYV.

This chain joins TRBV5-5 and TRBJ2-1, with D unresolved. Germline values: CDR1 SGHKS, CDR2 YYEKEE (reference sequence). The CDR3 is 14 residues long. Trimming took 4 bases from V and 5 from J, leaving 13 bases between them. CDR3 bases: TGTGCCAGCAGCGCCTACAAGCTCCACAATGAGCAGTTCTTC. It encodes CASSAYKLHNEQFF.

This clonotype was detected a few times. The CDR3 nucleotides are TGTGCCAGCAGTTTCGGCAGCCCTGGGGCTAACTATGGCTACACCTTC. This sequence encodes CASSFGSPGANYGYTF. This chain links TRBV12-3 or TRBV12-4 with TRBJ1-2, with no clear D. CDR3 length: 16 residues. The germline V and J ends were trimmed by 3 bases and 0 bases, with 14 bases remaining between them.

This clonotype was picked up a small number of times. This chain links TRBV7-9 with TRBJ2-5, with 7 bases that match TRBD1. This CDR3 has 17 residues. Germline values: CDR1 SEHNR, CDR2 FQNEAQ (reference sequence). With V trimmed by 0 bases and J by 3 bases, 10 bases remained unmatched. CDR3 DNA sequence: TGTGCCAGCAGCTTAGCGCAAGGGGGCGCTGGGGAAGAGACCCAGTACTTC. This sequence encodes CASSLAQGGAGEETQYF.

This chain joins TRBV7-9 and TRBJ2-7; possibly TRBD2 for D (6 bases). The length of the CDR3 is 12 residues. Trimming cost V 6 bases and J 6 bases, with 12 bases left between them. Germline V gives CDR1 SEHNR, CDR2 FQNEAQ (reference sequence). The CDR3 DNA follows: TGTGCCAGCAGTCTTATGGGGGGCGAGCAGTACGTC. Its translation: CASSLMGGEQYV.

The V call is TRBV29-1, the J call TRBJ1-2; 7 bases are shared with TRBD1. The CDR3 length is 13 residues. J lost 5 bases, V lost 6 bases, and 9 bases had no gene match. Germline V CDR1 and CDR2: SQVTM, ANQGSEA. The CDR3 sequence is CSVSDRESYGYTF. As DNA, the CDR3 is TGCAGCGTCAGTGACAGGGAGAGTTATGGCTACACCTTC.

The rearrangement links TRBV2 to TRBJ2-5; maybe TRBD1 (6 bases). The CDR3 length is 14 residues. V was trimmed by 9 bases and J by 3 bases, leaving 17 bases between them. Germline CDR1 SNHLY, CDR2 FYNNEI. In DNA, the CDR3 is TGTGCCAGGAGGAGTGGGGGCCCGAAAGAGACCCAGTACTTC. It translates to CARRSGGPKETQYF.

This clonotype occurred a few times. The V gene is TRBV6-1, the J gene TRBJ2-3; no reliable D call. V lost 10 bases to trimming and J lost 1 base, with 15 bases between them. The CDR3 sequence is 14 residues long. Germline lookup yields CDR1 MNHNS and CDR2 SASEGT. The CDR3 nucleotides read TGTGCCACCACCTCACCTCGGGGCACAGATACGCAGTATTTT. It is translated as CATTSPRGTDTQYF.